This TCR beta chain was captured in a study of T cell responses to AZD1222 COVID-19 vaccine. Worth noting for this clone: Its specificity is unknown.

Sequencing was performed with immunoSEQ multiplex PCR; in TCRdb, only in-frame clones are kept and a portion is missing. The sample carries around 200,000 clones, about 86% recorded once. Regarding the study as a whole: Possibly, clonal diversity was underestimated; donors were largely white British and included more females. Of spike-specific TCRs, nearly half reportedly target regions left unmutated in variants.

Germline V lookup: CDR1 SQVTM, CDR2 ANQGSEA. Trimming took off 7 bases at V and 11 bases at J, with 17 bases between the two ends. This CDR3 spans 12 amino acids. The chain links TRBV29-1 to TRBJ1-4; D remains ambiguous. The sequence was collected from an adult in good health. The sample in question was peripheral blood, obtained on day 0 of AZD1222 vaccination. In DNA, the CDR3 is TGCAGCGCCGGACCCGCCCGAGGGAAACTGTTTTTT. This encodes CSAGPARGKLFF.